The 25 T cell receptor beta chains below were found in one sample sequenced in a study of CD8 T cells in Susac syndrome. After extraction with the RNeasy kit, about 0.5 to 1 ug of the RNA was reverse transcribed using random hexamers. TCRdb independently ran MiXCR on the immunoSEQ multiplex PCR reads; one entry per CDR3 protein. The data show roughly 180,000 distinct CDR3 sequences, more than 90% seen once. Specimen: CD4+ T cells from PBMCs. The receptors were gathered from a human donor in good health.

This clonotype was picked up one time. V gene TRBV6-2 or TRBV6-3 combines with J gene TRBJ2-7; 7 positions match TRBD1. After removal of 2 bases from V and 4 bases from J, the junction contained 5 bases not matched to a gene. CDR1 is MNHEY, CDR2 SVGEGT, per germline. This CDR3 has 14 amino acids. In nucleotides, the CDR3 is TGTGCCAGCAGTTACGGACAGGTCCGGTACGAGCAGTACTTC. Protein product: CASSYGQVRYEQYF.

This rearrangement joins TRBV18 to TRBJ2-3; no clear D. The CDR3 has 14 amino acids. V lost 0 bases and J lost 4, with 8 bases in between. CDR1 is KGHSH, CDR2 LQKENI, per germline. In nucleotides, the CDR3 is TGTGCCAGCTCACCACCCGGGTCCCCAGATACGCAGTATTTT. This sequence encodes CASSPPGSPDTQYF.

The chain combines TRBV30 with TRBJ2-1; D is undetermined. V lost 3 bases and J 7 bases, leaving 16 bases between the germline ends. Germline V gene sequence: CDR1 GTSNPN, CDR2 SVGIG (reference sequence). The CDR3 consists of 14 residues. CDR3 amino acids: CAWRIRSEKNEQFF. CDR3 DNA: TGTGCCTGGAGGATTAGGTCCGAAAAAAATGAGCAGTTCTTC. Together with reference TRBV30 and TRBJ2-1, the CDR3 gives the full variable domain: SQTIHQWPATLVQPVGSPLSLECTVEGTSNPNLYWYRQAAGRGLQLLFYSVGIGQISSEVPQNLSASRPQDRQFILSSKKLLLSDSGFYLCAWRIRSEKNEQFFGPGTRLTVL.

This clonotype came up once. The rearrangement links TRBV29-1 to TRBJ1-1; D gene ambiguous. The ends were cut back, 0 bases at V and 5 bases at J, with 16 bases in the middle. Germline loops: CDR1 SQVTM, CDR2 ANQGSEA. CDR3 length: 15 residues. This chain's CDR3 is CSVEDWHGGRTEAFF. Written as DNA, the CDR3 is TGCAGCGTTGAAGATTGGCACGGAGGGAGGACTGAAGCTTTCTTT. Looking up the rest from reference TRBV29-1 and TRBJ1-1 gives the full variable domain: SAVISQKPSRDICQRGTSLTIQCQVDSQVTMMFWYRQQPGQSLTLIATANQGSEATYESGFVIDKFPISRPNLTFSTLTVSNMSPEDSSIYLCSVEDWHGGRTEAFFGQGTRLTVV.

This chain links TRBV30 with TRBJ1-4; D uncertain. The CDR3 consists of 13 residues. Per the germline V gene, CDR1 is GTSNPN and CDR2 is SVGIG (reference sequence). The V end lost 2 bases, the J end lost 4 bases, and 8 bases lay between the germline ends. CDR3 sequence (DNA): TGTGCCTGGAGTCCCACAAATAATGAAAAACTGTTTTTT. Translation gives CAWSPTNNEKLFF.

The CDR3 bases are TGTGCCAGCAGTTGGGGGGGGCAGCCCCAGCATTTT. It codes for CASSWGGQPQHF. The rearrangement links TRBV5-6 to TRBJ1-5; TRBD1 is a possible D gene (5 bases). The CDR3 covers 12 residues. Deletions cut 5 bases from V and 7 bases from J, with 10 bases between. CDR1 is SGHDT and CDR2 is YYEEEE in the germline V gene.

This clonotype was recorded once. The rearrangement joins TRBV20-1 to TRBJ1-1; D possibly corresponds to TRBD1 (6 bases). The CDR3 sequence is 14 residues long. Germline V gene data show CDR1 as DFQATT and CDR2 as SNEGSKA (reference sequence). V was cut by 0 bases and J by 0 bases, with 8 bases left in between. The chain's CDR3 is CSAREGGMNTEAFF. CDR3 nucleotides: TGCAGTGCTAGAGAAGGGGGGATGAACACTGAAGCTTTCTTT.

This clonotype has just one count. The chain uses TRBV30 and TRBJ2-3; D tentatively fits TRBD1 or TRBD2 (6 bases each). The CDR3 consists of 15 residues. Per germline, CDR1 GTSNPN and CDR2 SVGIG (reference sequence). V was clipped by 0 bases and J by 5 bases, with 15 bases between them. This CDR3 reads CAWSVGGTGGDTQYF. DNA for the CDR3: TGTGCCTGGAGTGTAGGGGGGACCGGGGGAGATACGCAGTATTTT.

This rearrangement joins TRBV4-2 to TRBJ1-5; 7 bases line up with TRBD1. The CDR3 spans 15 residues. Trimming removed 4 bases from V and 1 base from J; junction bases left unmatched: 4. The germline CDR1 and CDR2 sequences are LGHNA and YNFKEQ. The CDR3 DNA sequence: TGTGCCAGCAGCCGACAGACAGGGAGCAATCAGCCCCAGCATTTT. It is translated as CASSRQTGSNQPQHF.

The V call is TRBV5-4, the J call TRBJ2-3; no definite D call. CDR1 SGHNT and CDR2 YYREEE come from the germline V gene (reference sequence). Trimming took 6 bases from V and 1 from J, leaving 9 bases between them. This CDR3 region has 13 residues. The CDR3 loop is CASTLGGTDTQYF. CDR3 nucleotide sequence: TGTGCCAGCACCCTTGGCGGCACAGATACGCAGTATTTT.

The gene calls are TRBV28 and TRBJ2-5; maybe TRBD1 (6 bases). CDR1 and CDR2 from the germline V gene are MDHEN and SYDVKM. The CDR3 is 13 amino acids. V was trimmed by 5 bases and J by 2 bases, leaving 9 bases between them. CDR3 region: CASSGTLQETQYF. The CDR3 coding sequence is TGTGCCAGCAGTGGGACACTACAAGAGACCCAGTACTTC.

The V and J genes are TRBV9 and TRBJ1-1; maybe TRBD1 (5 bases). V gave up 3 bases and J gave up 0 bases, with 15 bases separating them. The V gene's germline CDR1 is SGDLS and CDR2 YYNGEE. The CDR3 runs 16 residues. The CDR3 bases are TGTGCCAGCAGCGAAGACCCGGGACTTTTGAACACTGAAGCTTTCTTT. It yields the protein CASSEDPGLLNTEAFF.

This clonotype showed up just once. The chain employs TRBV12-3 or TRBV12-4 and TRBJ1-2; D possibly corresponds to TRBD1 (5 bases). CDR3 length: 14 residues. V shed 7 bases and J shed 4 bases, with 16 bases lying between them. The CDR3 reads CASTSGGDGYGYTF. The CDR3, as DNA: TGTGCCAGCACCTCTGGTGGGGACGGCTATGGCTACACCTTC.

Remarks on this clonotype: No conserved phenylalanine or tryptophan ends this CDR3, so it is likely a read error. V is TRBV7-8 and J is TRBJ2-1, with D unresolved. CDR3 size: 14 residues. Germline loops: CDR1 SGHVS, CDR2 FQNEAQ. Trimming shortened V by 5 bases and J by 2 bases, and 10 bases separated the two germline ends. CDR3 in DNA: TGTGCCAGCAGCCCGAACGGGCCCTACAATGAGCAGTTCTTG. Translating it yields CASSPNGPYNEQFL.

The chain carries TRBV3-1 and TRBJ1-2; D gene unclear. CDR1 is LGHDT and CDR2 is YNNKEL in the germline V gene (reference sequence). This CDR3 region has 11 residues. Trimming took off 2 bases at V and 7 bases at J, with 5 bases between the two ends. DNA of the CDR3: TGTGCCAGCAGCCAAAGGGCTGGCTACACCTTC. The encoded protein is CASSQRAGYTF.

The chain recombines TRBV20-1 with TRBJ2-5; D is tentatively TRBD1 or TRBD2 (5 bases each). V was clipped by 2 bases and J by 5 bases, with 12 bases between them. CDR1 is DFQATT, CDR2 SNEGSKA, per germline (reference sequence). This CDR3 has 13 residues. CDR3 in amino acids: CSARKGTLETQYF. As DNA, the CDR3 is TGCAGTGCTAGAAAAGGGACCCTGGAGACCCAGTACTTC.

V gene TRBV20-1 combines with J gene TRBJ1-6, with TRBD1 as a possible D gene (5 bases). From germline, CDR1 is DFQATT and CDR2 SNEGSKA (reference sequence). Trimming removed 3 bases at V and 1 base at J, with 10 bases between. The CDR3 covers 15 residues. The CDR3 spells CSARVQESYNSPLHF. CDR3 bases: TGCAGTGCTAGGGTACAGGAGTCCTATAATTCACCCCTCCACTTT.

The chain has TRBV29-1 and TRBJ2-7, with D tentatively TRBD1 or TRBD2 (5 bases each). Trimming stripped 7 bases from V and 6 bases from J, with 19 bases between. The CDR3 runs to 13 residues. CDR1 and CDR2 from the germline V gene are SQVTM and ANQGSEA. CDR3 nucleotide sequence: TGCAGCGCCTGGGACGGTGGTGTTGGCGAGCAGTACTTC. This translates into CSAWDGGVGEQYF.

V gene TRBV20-1 combines with J gene TRBJ2-1, with 11 bases matching TRBD1. Germline V gives CDR1 DFQATT, CDR2 SNEGSKA (reference sequence). The CDR3 is 14 amino acids. The V and J ends lost 6 bases and 6 bases, in that order; junction bases with no gene match: 7. The CDR3 coding sequence is TGCAGTGCCGTTTCCGGGACAGGGGGCAATGAGCAGTTCTTC. Translated, it gives CSAVSGTGGNEQFF.

CDR3 sequence reads: CASSQKDSYEQYF. The CDR3 nucleotides read TGTGCCAGCAGCCAAAAGGACAGTTACGAGCAGTACTTC. The J gene is TRBJ2-7, the V gene TRBV9, with D possibly matching TRBD1 (6 bases). Per the germline V gene, CDR1 is SGDLS and CDR2 is YYNGEE. CDR3 length: 13 amino acids. With 4 bases removed from V and 4 bases from J, the gap between germline ends came to 12 bases. Looking up the rest from reference TRBV9 and TRBJ2-7 gives the full variable domain: DSGVTQTPKHLITATGQRVTLRCSPRSGDLSVYWYQQSLDQGLQFLIQYYNGEERAKGNILERFSAQQFPDLHSELNLSSLELGDSALYFCASSQKDSYEQYFGPGTRLTVT.

J is TRBJ1-6 and V is TRBV20-1, with D unclear. The germline V gene has CDR1 DFQATT and CDR2 SNEGSKA (reference sequence). This CDR3 is built from 13 residues. Trimming left V 0 bases short and J 9 bases short, with 9 bases between. CDR3 sequence (DNA): TGCAGTGCTAGAGAGTTTGGGCGTTCACCCCTCCACTTT. It encodes CSAREFGRSPLHF.

J is TRBJ2-5 and V is TRBV5-6, with D tentatively TRBD2 (6 bases). Germline V CDR1 and CDR2: SGHDT, YYEEEE. The CDR3 runs 13 residues. Trimming cost V 4 bases and J 4 bases, with 11 bases left between them. CDR3 coding DNA: TGTGCCAGCAGCCCCGGGACTCTAGAGACCCAGTACTTC. Amino acids: CASSPGTLETQYF.

The V and J genes are TRBV5-6 and TRBJ2-5; maybe TRBD1 (6 bases). Germline CDR1 is SGHDT and CDR2 is YYEEEE. The CDR3 is made up of 16 amino acids. The germline V and J ends were trimmed by 0 bases and 1 base, with 13 bases remaining between them. CDR3 in amino acids: CASSLALGAFQETQYF. Here the CDR3 DNA reads TGTGCCAGCAGCTTGGCCTTGGGGGCCTTCCAAGAGACCCAGTACTTC.

The CDR3 reads CASSLTSDHNEQFF. CDR3 sequence (DNA): TGTGCCAGCAGCTTGACTAGCGATCACAATGAGCAGTTCTTC. This chain links TRBV7-2 with TRBJ2-1; TRBD2 aligns across 8 bases. Germline values: CDR1 SGHTA, CDR2 FQGNSA. Trimming took 3 bases from V and 5 from J; bases not matched to a gene: 3. The CDR3 is made up of 14 amino acids.

The chain carries TRBV5-6 and TRBJ1-4, with D unclear. The V end was cut by 0 bases, the J end by 7 bases, with 4 bases between. This CDR3 has 12 residues. Germline lookup yields CDR1 SGHDT and CDR2 YYEEEE. Here the CDR3 reads CASSLDGEKLFF. The CDR3 DNA is TGTGCCAGCAGCTTGGACGGTGAAAAACTGTTTTTT.